This entry lists 20 T cell receptor beta chains sequenced from one sample in a study of blood T cell repertoires in COVID-19. Generated by immunoSEQ multiplex PCR, the TCRdb table keeps only in-frame clones and is missing some. Here the sample spans around 95,000 clones, roughly 84% being singletons. What was sequenced was peripheral blood. The origin of the receptors is a man aged 25-40 years in a cohort sampled during active COVID-19.

The chain employs TRBV2 and TRBJ1-6, with 8 bases lining up with TRBD1. CDR1 and CDR2 from the germline V gene are SNHLY and FYNNEI. CDR3 length equals 14 residues. J was trimmed by 7 bases and V by 7 bases; bases with no gene match: 6. The CDR3 coding sequence is TGTGCCAGCACCAGGGGGCAGGGCAATTCACCCCTCCACTTT. Its translation: CASTRGQGNSPLHF. Supplemented by reference TRBV2 and TRBJ1-6, the full variable domain reads EPEVTQTPSHQVTQMGQEVILRCVPISNHLYFYWYRQILGQKVEFLVSFYNNEISEKSEIFDDQFSVERPDGSNFTLKIRSTKLEDSAMYFCASTRGQGNSPLHFGNGTRLTVT.

The chain carries TRBV28 and TRBJ1-2; possibly TRBD1 for D (6 bases). CDR3 size: 14 residues. Germline V gene data show CDR1 as MDHEN and CDR2 as SYDVKM. V shed 5 bases and J shed 6 bases, with 16 bases lying between them. The CDR3 reads CASSTPGDSNGYTF. CDR3 sequence (DNA): TGTGCCAGCAGTACCCCAGGGGATTCTAATGGCTACACCTTC.

This clone was observed once. The chain uses TRBV19 and TRBJ2-3; TRBD2 aligns across 8 bases. CDR3 length: 14 residues. Trimming cost V 10 bases and J 2 bases; bases outside gene matches: 8. Germline CDR1 LNHDA, CDR2 SQIVND (reference sequence). The CDR3 sequence: CATNGGAVTDTQYF. The CDR3 DNA sequence: TGTGCCACAAACGGGGGGGCGGTCACAGATACGCAGTATTTT.

The chain employs TRBV9 and TRBJ2-1, with a tentative D call TRBD1 (5 bases). Germline assignment: CDR1 SGDLS and CDR2 YYNGEE. This CDR3 has 15 amino acids. Trimming cost V 3 bases and J 5 bases, with 15 bases left between them. The CDR3 bases are TGTGCCAGCAGCGAGGGGCTCCGGAGTAACAATGAGCAGTTCTTC. Its protein is CASSEGLRSNNEQFF.

The V call is TRBV5-6, the J call TRBJ1-5; 7 nucleotides line up with TRBD1. Germline V gives CDR1 SGHDT, CDR2 YYEEEE. CDR3 length: 16 amino acids. Unmatched junction bases numbered 9, after V lost 0 bases and J lost 6 bases. CDR3 region: CASSLASRGFRQPQHF. CDR3 in DNA: TGTGCCAGCAGCTTGGCCAGCAGGGGGTTTCGTCAGCCCCAGCATTTT.

The rearrangement links TRBV11-2 to TRBJ1-1, with TRBD1 identical over 7 bases. CDR1 is SGHAT and CDR2 is FQNNGV in the germline V gene. The CDR3 totals 14 residues. The ends lost 5 bases at V and 1 base at J; junction bases unmatched: 4. The CDR3 protein is CASSTGQPNTEAFF. The CDR3 region has the DNA TGTGCCAGCAGCACGGGACAGCCGAACACTGAAGCTTTCTTT.

The rearrangement uses TRBV6-2 or TRBV6-3 and TRBJ2-7; weak D call: TRBD2 (5 bases). Germline V gives CDR1 MNHEY, CDR2 SVGEGT. The CDR3 runs to 16 residues. V lost 0 bases, J lost 1 base, and 13 bases lay in between. The CDR3 sequence: CASSYSISRGSYEQYF. CDR3 DNA sequence: TGTGCCAGCAGTTACTCTATATCCCGAGGGTCCTACGAGCAGTACTTC.

DNA for the CDR3: TGTGCCAGCAGCTCACAGGGGCGGCCTGGTGGCTACACCTTC. As protein: CASSSQGRPGGYTF. V and J are TRBV7-2 and TRBJ1-2; 7 positions match TRBD1. Germline-derived CDR1 and CDR2 are SGHTA and FQGNSA. J lost 7 bases, V lost 4 bases, and 9 bases had no gene match. The CDR3 is 14 residues long.

This chain connects TRBV29-1 to TRBJ2-7; 9 positions match TRBD1. The V gene end was trimmed by 6 bases and the J gene end by 5 bases; junction bases not matched to a gene: 5. Looked up from germline, CDR1 is SQVTM and CDR2 is ANQGSEA. The CDR3 is 12 residues long. CDR3 protein: CSVRGQGNEQYF. In DNA form, the CDR3 reads TGCAGCGTAAGGGGACAGGGTAACGAGCAGTACTTC.

V and J are TRBV6-5 and TRBJ1-4, with 9 bases lining up with TRBD1. J gave up 5 bases and V 6 bases, and 4 bases lay outside the gene matches. The CDR3 is 14 amino acids. Per the germline V gene, CDR1 is MNHEY and CDR2 is SVGAGI. The CDR3 protein is CASRAGTGNEKLFF. The DNA for the CDR3 is TGTGCCAGCAGGGCCGGGACAGGGAATGAAAAACTGTTTTTT.

This chain links TRBV5-5 with TRBJ2-7, with TRBD2 matching 8 bases. This CDR3 region has 16 residues. The V segment lost 0 bases and the J segment 2 bases; nucleotides outside the gene matches: 7. The germline CDR1 and CDR2 sequences are SGHKS and YYEKEE (reference sequence). Here the CDR3 reads CASSLGGGRETYEQYF. The CDR3 nucleotides read TGTGCCAGCAGCTTGGGCGGGGGGCGGGAAACCTACGAGCAGTACTTC.

The gene calls are TRBV19 and TRBJ1-2; unclear D gene. The germline CDR1 and CDR2 sequences are LNHDA and SQIVND (reference sequence). Trimming took 1 base from V and 3 from J, leaving 15 bases between them. The CDR3 contains 16 residues. The CDR3 is CASSIGLRLSHYGYTF. The CDR3 DNA follows: TGTGCCAGTAGTATAGGGTTGCGGCTCTCGCACTATGGCTACACCTTC.

Of note for this clone: Other DNA sequences from this sample encode an identical CDR3 as well. The CDR3 DNA reads as TGCAGCGTTGTTCGCCTAGCGGGGGGAACAGATACGCAGTATTTT. It translates to CSVVRLAGGTDTQYF. The chain employs TRBV29-1 and TRBJ2-3, with 11 positions matching TRBD2. This CDR3 comprises 15 residues. J lost 3 bases, V lost 4 bases, and 6 bases had no gene match. CDR1 and CDR2 (germline): SQVTM, ANQGSEA.

The chain carries TRBV7-3 and TRBJ2-3; possibly TRBD2 for D (6 bases). The CDR3 is made up of 13 amino acids. CDR1 is SGHTA, CDR2 FQGTGA, per germline. The V end was cut by 5 bases, the J end by 5 bases, with 11 bases between. CDR3 bases: TGTGCCAGCAGCCCCACGGGGGTAGATACGCAGTATTTT. This gives the protein CASSPTGVDTQYF.

This chain connects TRBV4-3 to TRBJ2-7; 7 bases match TRBD1. Germline loops: CDR1 LGHNA, CDR2 YSLEER. Losses at the gene ends were 4 bases for V and 3 bases for J; bases not matched to a gene: 12. This CDR3 region has 16 residues. As DNA, the CDR3 is TGCGCCAGCAGCCTCACACACGGGGACAGCCTCTACGAGCAGTACTTC. Its translation: CASSLTHGDSLYEQYF.

This clone was found many times. This chain connects TRBV30 to TRBJ2-2; D is perhaps TRBD1 (6 bases). The germline gives CDR1 GTSNPN, CDR2 SVGIG (reference sequence). The CDR3 spans 15 residues. V gave up 2 bases and J gave up 2 bases, with 12 bases separating them. CDR3 protein: CAWSPRTDNTGELFF. CDR3 in DNA: TGTGCCTGGAGTCCCCGGACAGACAACACCGGGGAGCTGTTTTTT.

The genes are TRBV6-1 and TRBJ2-3; TRBD2 is a possible D gene (6 bases). The germline gives CDR1 MNHNS, CDR2 SASEGT. The CDR3 totals 14 residues. The V end was cut by 3 bases, the J end by 6 bases, with 13 bases between. CDR3 DNA sequence: TGTGCCAGCAGTGACCGGGACCGGGAGGATACGCAGTATTTT. It yields the protein CASSDRDREDTQYF.

The rearrangement uses TRBV19 and TRBJ2-1; the match to TRBD2 covers 7 bases. Germline V gene data show CDR1 as LNHDA and CDR2 as SQIVND (reference sequence). After removal of 4 bases from V and 4 bases from J, the junction contained 4 bases not matched to a gene. The CDR3 has 14 amino acids. The CDR3 loop is CASSNLAAYNEQFF. The DNA for the CDR3 is TGTGCCAGTAGTAACCTAGCGGCTTACAATGAGCAGTTCTTC. Full variable domain (missing parts from reference TRBV19 and TRBJ2-1): DGGITQSPKYLFRKEGQNVTLSCEQNLNHDAMYWYRQDPGQGLRLIYYSQIVNDFQKGDIAEGYSVSREKKESFPLTVTSAQKNPTAFYLCASSNLAAYNEQFFGPGTRLTVL.

The chain combines TRBV11-3 with TRBJ2-1; 8 nucleotides align to TRBD1. Germline V gene sequence: CDR1 SGHNT, CDR2 YENEEA. This CDR3 has 16 amino acids. The V segment lost 1 base and the J segment 6 bases; nucleotides outside the gene matches: 8. The CDR3 spells CASSLVKQGGGNEQFF. The CDR3 nucleotides are TGTGCCAGCAGCTTAGTAAAACAGGGGGGAGGCAATGAGCAGTTCTTC.

The rearrangement joins TRBV4-3 to TRBJ1-4; D remains unclear. This CDR3 has 14 residues. The V and J ends lost 1 base and 12 bases respectively, with 15 bases between them. CDR1 and CDR2 (germline): LGHNA, YSLEER. The CDR3 bases are TGCGCCAGCAGCCAAGGTAACAGCCTGAGGGAACTGTTTTTT. Amino acid sequence: CASSQGNSLRELFF.